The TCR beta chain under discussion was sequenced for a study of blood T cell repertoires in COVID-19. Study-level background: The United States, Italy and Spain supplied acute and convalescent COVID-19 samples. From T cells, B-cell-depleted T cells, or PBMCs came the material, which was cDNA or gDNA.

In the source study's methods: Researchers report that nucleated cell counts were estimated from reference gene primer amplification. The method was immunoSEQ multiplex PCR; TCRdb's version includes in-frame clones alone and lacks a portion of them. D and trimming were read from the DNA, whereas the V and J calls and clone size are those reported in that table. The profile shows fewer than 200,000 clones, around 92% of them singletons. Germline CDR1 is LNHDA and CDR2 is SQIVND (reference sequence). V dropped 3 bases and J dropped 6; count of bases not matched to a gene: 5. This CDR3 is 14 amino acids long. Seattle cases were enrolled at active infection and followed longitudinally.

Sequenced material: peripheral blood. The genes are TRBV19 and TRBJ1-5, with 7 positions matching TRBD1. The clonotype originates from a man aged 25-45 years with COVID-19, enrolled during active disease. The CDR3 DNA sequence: TGTGCCAGTAGTATTAAGGGGGCGGGTCAGCCCCAGCATTTT. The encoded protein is CASSIKGAGQPQHF.